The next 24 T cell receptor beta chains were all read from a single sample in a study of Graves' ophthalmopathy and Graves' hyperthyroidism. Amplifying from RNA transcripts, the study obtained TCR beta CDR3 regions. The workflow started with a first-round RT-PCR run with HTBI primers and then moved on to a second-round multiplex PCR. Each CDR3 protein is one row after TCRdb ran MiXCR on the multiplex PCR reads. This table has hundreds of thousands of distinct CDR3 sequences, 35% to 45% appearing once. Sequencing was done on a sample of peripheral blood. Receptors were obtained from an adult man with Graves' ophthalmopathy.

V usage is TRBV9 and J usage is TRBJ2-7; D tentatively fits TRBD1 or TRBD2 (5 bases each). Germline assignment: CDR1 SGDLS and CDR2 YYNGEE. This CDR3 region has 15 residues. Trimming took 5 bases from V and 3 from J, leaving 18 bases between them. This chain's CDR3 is CASSYSGTGNYEQYF. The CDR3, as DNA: TGTGCCAGCAGTTACTCGGGGACGGGGAACTACGAGCAGTACTTC.

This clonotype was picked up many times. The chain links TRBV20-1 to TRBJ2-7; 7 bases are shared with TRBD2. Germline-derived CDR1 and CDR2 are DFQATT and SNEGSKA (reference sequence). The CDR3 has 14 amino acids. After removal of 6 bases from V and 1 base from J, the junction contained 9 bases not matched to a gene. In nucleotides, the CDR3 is TGCAGTGCAAAAGAAGCGGGGAAATCCTACGAGCAGTACTTC. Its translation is CSAKEAGKSYEQYF.

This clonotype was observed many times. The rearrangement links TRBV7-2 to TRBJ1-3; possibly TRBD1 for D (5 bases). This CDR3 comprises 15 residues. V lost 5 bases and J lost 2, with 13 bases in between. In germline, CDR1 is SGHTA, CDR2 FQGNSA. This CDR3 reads CASSMQGIAGNTIYF. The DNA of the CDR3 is TGTGCCAGCAGCATGCAGGGTATCGCTGGAAACACCATATATTTT.

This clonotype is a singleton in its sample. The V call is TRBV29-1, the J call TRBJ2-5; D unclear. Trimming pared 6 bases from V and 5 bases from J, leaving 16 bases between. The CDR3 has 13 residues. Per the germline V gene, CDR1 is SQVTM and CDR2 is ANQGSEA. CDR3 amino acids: CSVSGVRVETQYF. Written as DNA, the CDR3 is TGCAGCGTGTCAGGAGTAAGGGTCGAGACCCAGTACTTC.

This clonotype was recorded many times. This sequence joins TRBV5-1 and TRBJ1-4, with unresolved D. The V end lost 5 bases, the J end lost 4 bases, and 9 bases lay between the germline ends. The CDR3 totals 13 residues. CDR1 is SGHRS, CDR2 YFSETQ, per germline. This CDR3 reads CASSYEDNEKLFF. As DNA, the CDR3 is TGCGCCAGCAGTTACGAAGATAATGAAAAACTGTTTTTT.

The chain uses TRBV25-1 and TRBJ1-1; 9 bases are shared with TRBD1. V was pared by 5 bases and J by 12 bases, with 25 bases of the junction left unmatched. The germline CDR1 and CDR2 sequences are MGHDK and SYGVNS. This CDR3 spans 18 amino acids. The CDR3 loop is CASSSRVTGEAGTGRTFF. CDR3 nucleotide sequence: TGTGCCAGCAGTAGCAGGGTCACCGGGGAGGCGGGGACAGGGAGGACTTTCTTT.

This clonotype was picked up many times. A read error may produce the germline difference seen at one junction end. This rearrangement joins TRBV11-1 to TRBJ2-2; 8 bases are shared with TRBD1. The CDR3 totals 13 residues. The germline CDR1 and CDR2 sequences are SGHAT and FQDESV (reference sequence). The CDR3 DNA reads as TGTGCCAGCAGCTTTGGCAGGGGGCTTGAGCGGTTTTTT. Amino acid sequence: CASSFGRGLERFF.

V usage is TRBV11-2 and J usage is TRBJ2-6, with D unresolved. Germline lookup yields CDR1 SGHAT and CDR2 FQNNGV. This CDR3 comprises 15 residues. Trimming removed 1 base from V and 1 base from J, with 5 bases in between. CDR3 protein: CASSLARSGANVLTF. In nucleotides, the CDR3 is TGTGCCAGCAGCTTAGCACGGTCTGGGGCCAACGTCCTGACTTTC.

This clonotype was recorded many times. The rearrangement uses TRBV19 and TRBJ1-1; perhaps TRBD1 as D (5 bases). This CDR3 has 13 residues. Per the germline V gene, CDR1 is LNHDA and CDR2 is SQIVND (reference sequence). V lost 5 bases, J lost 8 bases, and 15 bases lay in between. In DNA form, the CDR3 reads TGTGCCAGTAGTCTGGGGCTTTGGTACGAAGCTTTCTTT. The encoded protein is CASSLGLWYEAFF.

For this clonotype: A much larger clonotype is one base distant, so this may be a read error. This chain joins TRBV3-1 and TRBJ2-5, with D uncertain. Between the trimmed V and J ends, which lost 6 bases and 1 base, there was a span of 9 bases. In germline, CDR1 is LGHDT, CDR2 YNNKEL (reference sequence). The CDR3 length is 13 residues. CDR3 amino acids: CASRQNFQETQYF. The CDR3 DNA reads TGTGCCAGCAGACAGAACTTCCAAGAGACCCAGTACTTC.

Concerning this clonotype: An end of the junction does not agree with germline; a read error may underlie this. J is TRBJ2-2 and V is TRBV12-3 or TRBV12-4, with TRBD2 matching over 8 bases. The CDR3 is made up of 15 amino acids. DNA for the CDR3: TGTGCCAGCAGCCTTAGCGGGGCGAACACCGGGAAGCTGTTTTTT. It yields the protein CASSLSGANTGKLFF.

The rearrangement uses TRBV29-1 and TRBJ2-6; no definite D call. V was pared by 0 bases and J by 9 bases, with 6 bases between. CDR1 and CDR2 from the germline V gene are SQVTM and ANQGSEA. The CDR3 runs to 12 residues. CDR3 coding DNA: TGCAGCGTTGAAGATTCGGACAACGTCCTGACTTTC. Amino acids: CSVEDSDNVLTF.

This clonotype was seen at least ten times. Here the CDR3 DNA reads TGTGCCAGTAGTGCAGAACAGGGGACCTACGAGCAGTACTTC. Translation: CASSAEQGTYEQYF. This chain links TRBV19 with TRBJ2-7, with 7 positions matching TRBD1. The V and J ends lost 5 bases and 2 bases, in that order; junction bases with no gene match: 6. Germline V lookup: CDR1 LNHDA, CDR2 SQIVND (reference sequence). The CDR3 totals 14 residues.

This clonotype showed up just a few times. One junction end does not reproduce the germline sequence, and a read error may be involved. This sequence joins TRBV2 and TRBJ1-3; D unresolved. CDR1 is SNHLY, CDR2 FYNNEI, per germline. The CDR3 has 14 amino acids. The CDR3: CASSLDGAGNTIYF. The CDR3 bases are TGTGCCAGCAGCCTAGACGGAGCTGGCAACACCATATATTTT.

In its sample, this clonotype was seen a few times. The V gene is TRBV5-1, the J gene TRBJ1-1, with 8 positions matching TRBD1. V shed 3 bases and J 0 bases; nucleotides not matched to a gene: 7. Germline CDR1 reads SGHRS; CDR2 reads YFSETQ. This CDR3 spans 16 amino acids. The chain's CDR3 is CASSSGQGRMNTEAFF. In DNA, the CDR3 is TGCGCCAGCAGCTCCGGACAGGGCAGGATGAACACTGAAGCTTTCTTT. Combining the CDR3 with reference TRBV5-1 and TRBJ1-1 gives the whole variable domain KAGVTQTPRYLIKTRGQQVTLSCSPISGHRSVSWYQQTPGQGLQFLFEYFSETQRNKGNFPGRFSGRQFSNSRSEMNVSTLELGDSALYLCASSSGQGRMNTEAFFGQGTRLTVV.

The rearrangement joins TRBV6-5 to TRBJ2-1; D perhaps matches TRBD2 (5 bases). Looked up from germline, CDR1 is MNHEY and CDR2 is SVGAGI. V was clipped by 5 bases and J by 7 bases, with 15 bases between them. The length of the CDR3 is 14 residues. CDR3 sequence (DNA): TGTGCCAGCAGTCGAGCCGGAGGTGGGAATGAGCAGTTCTTC. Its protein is CASSRAGGGNEQFF.

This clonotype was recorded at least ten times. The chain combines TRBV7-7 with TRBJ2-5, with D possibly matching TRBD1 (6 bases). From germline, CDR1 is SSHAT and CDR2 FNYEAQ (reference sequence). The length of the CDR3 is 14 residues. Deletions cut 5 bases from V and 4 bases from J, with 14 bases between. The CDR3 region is CASSPTTGRETQYF. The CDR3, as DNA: TGTGCCAGCAGCCCGACGACAGGTAGAGAGACCCAGTACTTC.

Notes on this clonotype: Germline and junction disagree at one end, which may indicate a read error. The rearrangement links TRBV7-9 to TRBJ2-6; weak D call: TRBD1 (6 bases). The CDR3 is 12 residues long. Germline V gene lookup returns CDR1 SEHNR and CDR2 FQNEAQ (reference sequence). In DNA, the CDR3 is TGTGCCAGCAGTTTAGACAGGAGCACTGAAGCTTTC. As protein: CASSLDRSTEAF.

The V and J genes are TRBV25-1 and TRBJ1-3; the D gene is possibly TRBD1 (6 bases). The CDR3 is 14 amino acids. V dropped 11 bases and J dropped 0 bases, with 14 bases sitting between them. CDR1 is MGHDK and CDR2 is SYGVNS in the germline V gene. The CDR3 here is CAWGGRGSGNTIYF. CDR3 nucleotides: TGTGCCTGGGGAGGCAGGGGCTCTGGAAACACCATATATTTT.

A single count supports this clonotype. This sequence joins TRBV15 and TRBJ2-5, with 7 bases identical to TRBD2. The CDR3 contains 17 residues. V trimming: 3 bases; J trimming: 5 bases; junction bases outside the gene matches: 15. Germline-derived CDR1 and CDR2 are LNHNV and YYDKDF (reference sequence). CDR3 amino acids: CATSSIPLAAERETQYF. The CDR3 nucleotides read TGTGCCACCAGCAGCATCCCCCTAGCGGCCGAGCGGGAGACCCAGTACTTC.

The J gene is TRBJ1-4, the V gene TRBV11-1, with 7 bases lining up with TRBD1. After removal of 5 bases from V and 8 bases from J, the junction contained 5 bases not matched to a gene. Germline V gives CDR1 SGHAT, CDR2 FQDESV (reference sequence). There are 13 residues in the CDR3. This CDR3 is CASSSRGGEKLFF. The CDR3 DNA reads TGTGCCAGCAGCAGCAGGGGGGGCGAAAAACTGTTTTTT.

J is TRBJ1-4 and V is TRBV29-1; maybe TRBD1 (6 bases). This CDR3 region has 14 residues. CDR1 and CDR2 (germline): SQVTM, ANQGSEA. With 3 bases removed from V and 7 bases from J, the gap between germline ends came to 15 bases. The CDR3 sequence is CSVDGWGRTEKLFF. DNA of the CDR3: TGCAGCGTTGACGGGTGGGGGCGCACTGAAAAACTGTTTTTT.

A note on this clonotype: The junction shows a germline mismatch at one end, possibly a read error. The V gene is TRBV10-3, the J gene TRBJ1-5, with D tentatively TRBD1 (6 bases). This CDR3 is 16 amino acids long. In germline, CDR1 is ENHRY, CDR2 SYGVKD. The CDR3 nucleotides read TGTGCCAGCAGTTACTTGGTTCGACAGGCTAATCAGCCCCAGCATTTT. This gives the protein CASSYLVRQANQPQHF.

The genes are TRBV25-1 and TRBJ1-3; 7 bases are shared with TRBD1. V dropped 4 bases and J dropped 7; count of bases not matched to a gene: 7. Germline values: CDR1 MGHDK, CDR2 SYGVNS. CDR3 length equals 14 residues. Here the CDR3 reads CASSGRQGWNTIYF. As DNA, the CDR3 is TGTGCCAGCAGTGGACGACAGGGTTGGAACACCATATATTTT.